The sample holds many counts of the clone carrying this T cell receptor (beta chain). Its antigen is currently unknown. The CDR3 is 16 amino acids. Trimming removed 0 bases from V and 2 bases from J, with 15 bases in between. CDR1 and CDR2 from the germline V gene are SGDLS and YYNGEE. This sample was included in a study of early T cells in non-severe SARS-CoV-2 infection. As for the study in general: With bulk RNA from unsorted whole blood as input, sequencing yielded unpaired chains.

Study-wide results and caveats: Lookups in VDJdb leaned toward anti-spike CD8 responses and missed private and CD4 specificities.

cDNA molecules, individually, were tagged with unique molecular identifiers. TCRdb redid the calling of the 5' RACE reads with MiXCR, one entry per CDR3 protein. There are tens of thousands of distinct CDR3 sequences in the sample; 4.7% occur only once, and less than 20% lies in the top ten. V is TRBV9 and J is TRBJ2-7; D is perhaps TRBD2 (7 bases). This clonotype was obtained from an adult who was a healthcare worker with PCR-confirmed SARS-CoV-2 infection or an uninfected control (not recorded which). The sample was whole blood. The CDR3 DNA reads TGTGCCAGCAGCGTAGATCACGGGGGGCTAGCCTACGAGCAGTACTTC. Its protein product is CASSVDHGGLAYEQYF.